Described below is a single TCR beta chain sequence and its context. What antigen it recognizes has not been identified. The record has no base qualities; no much larger clone is one base away. For CDR1 and CDR2, the germline V gene lists SGHRS and YFSETQ. Measured from the cysteine to the phenylalanine, the CDR3 is 15 residues long. Only the CDR3 part of the read is kept: 45 bases, read in frame from the first base. Compared with germline, V lacks 4 bases and J lacks 10 bases; bases without a gene match: 11. Participants were included only if at least one PBMC sample before ART initiation and at least two post-ART samples were available. All participants with HIV were treated in the United States of America. Before DNA extraction, cryopreserved samples of roughly 1-10 million PBMC were thawed and washed. At the time of the earliest PBMC sample for each participant with HIV, ages ranged from roughly 20 to 54 years. Per participant, PBMC samples came from 1-4 timepoints prior to ART initiation and 2-8 timepoints following ART initiation, for a median of 7 samples. For every participant, serial HIV viral load, CD4+ T-cell count, ART history and demographic data were obtained. Using a Qiagen kit on a QIAcube, genomic DNA was extracted from unsorted PBMC, with samples processed in batches of 12.

The immunoSEQ hsTCRB v3.0 assay was used at survey level resolution to sequence the TRB variable region. TRB sequencing targeted a depth of roughly 35,000-55,000 T-cell genomes per sample. An Illumina MiSeq with a v3 150-cycle kit was used to sequence the pooled TRB libraries. As for how the authors treated the data: Repertoire analysis was performed in R inside a reproducible Nextflow workflow that covered QC, data transformation and analysis. LymphoSeq2, an R package for exploring AIRR-Seq data, was used to implement custom analyses. Several samples yielding fewer than 5000 total TRB sequences were excluded, leaving roughly 200 analyzed HIV repertoires. Among the 180 to 200 retained HIV repertoires, some 60 were collected before ART initiation and 120 to 140 were collected after ART initiation. Repertoires were downsampled to 5000 TRB nucleotide sequences, and summary statistics were averaged over 100 downsampling iterations. TRB sequences were retained for analysis only if CDR3 regions of at least seven amino acids were present. Diversity was measured with a Shannon entropy-derived clonality score and the Gini coefficient. In repertoire networks, the top 5000 CDR3 amino acid sequences were linked whenever an edit distance of one separated two sequences. For TRB CDR3 amino acid sequences, GLIPH2 was used to predict antigen specificity groups and MHC restriction. To flag known associations with CMV, EBV, HIV or tissue antigens, CDR3 amino acid sequences were compared against VDJdb and McPAS-TCR. Pre-ART, post-ART and control groups were compared with Wilcoxon signed-rank tests and Holm-Bonferroni correction. This immuneACCESS table, as held by TCRdb, lists in-frame sequences with V and J called but not all clones. Of the missing ones, under half trace to an unresolved V gene in checked studies; the others have no known cause. V, J and clone size reflect that table, while D and trimming were determined from the DNA. Present in this sample are about 34,000 clones, 70% to 90% of which were seen just once. Of the sample, more than 4.5% falls within the top ten clones.

This entry is derived from a study of long-term antiretroviral therapy in people with HIV (dated by TCRdb to between 2021 and 2022). In the study overall: The earliest samples were collected roughly a decade before the 2015 WHO recommendation for immediate ART, at a time when ART was usually postponed until CD4 counts fell. This retrospective serial study examined whether starting ART and sustained HIV suppression were associated with changes in the composition and diversity of the TRB repertoire in peripheral blood. Of the 30 or so participants with HIV, roughly 10 were female. No cross-contamination during QIAcube processing turned up in test extractions that ran a monoclonal T-cell line alongside 30 to 40 polyclonal samples. A total of under 250 cryopreserved PBMC samples were contributed to the cohort by 30 adults with confirmed HIV infection, with samples collected serially over a mean of roughly six years (range 1-12). Beyond this particular receptor, the publication reports: Unsorted PBMC were profiled instead of sorted CD4+ and CD8+ T cells because pre-ART samples had limited cell numbers. Compared with controls, HIV repertoires had narrower CDR3 length ranges, and the network structure pointed to an antigen-experienced repertoire that shifted only slightly toward naive after ART. The repertoire was dominated across all time points by expanded TRB clones identified before ART initiation, although this dominance was seen to fluctuate and to decrease in many PLHIV after ART. Starting ART was linked to a significant rise in TRB diversity, yet even with long-term ART the diversity remained significantly lower than in transplant donor controls. Samples dated from about 2004 to 2017, and the ART regimens used may be less effective than current ones. Limited PBMC availability meant only the TCR beta chain was sequenced, without alpha chain pairing. No data were available on ART adherence, viral resistance or therapy changes, limiting inferences about post-ART repertoire changes.

The source material was unsorted PBMCs, sampled roughly 2.9 years before starting antiretroviral therapy. The chain is assembled from TRBV5-1 and TRBJ1-6; TRBD1 matches 7 bases in the middle. The sequence derives from a woman under 40 with HIV. The DNA sequence is given as TGCGCCAGCAGCGGGGGGGCAGGGGGAGGGTCACCCCTCCACTTT. Its protein reads: CASSGGAGGGSPLHF.